This passage covers 25 T cell receptor beta chains from one sample sequenced in a study of Graves' ophthalmopathy and Graves' hyperthyroidism. Amplification from RNA transcripts yielded the TCR beta CDR3 regions. After a first-round RT-PCR with HTBI primers, a second-round multiplex PCR was run. In TCRdb, the multiplex PCR reads were re-called with MiXCR into one record per CDR3 protein. This table has about 600,000 distinct CDR3 sequences, 39% appearing once. Sequenced material: peripheral blood or thyroid tissue (not recorded which). Source of these receptors: an adult man with Graves' hyperthyroidism.

The V gene is TRBV12-3 or TRBV12-4, the J gene TRBJ2-7; D is ambiguous. Matching the DNA end better, TRBJ2-4 makes the J call doubtful. The CDR3 spans 13 residues. The CDR3 is CASSASAKNIQYF. The CDR3 nucleotides are TGTGCCAGCAGCGCATCCGCCAAAAACATTCAGTACTTC.

This clonotype was recorded many times. This chain uses TRBV7-3 with TRBJ2-7; 8 nucleotides match TRBD1. Trimming removed 5 bases from V and 3 bases from J; junction bases left unmatched: 9. The V gene's germline CDR1 is SGHTA and CDR2 FQGTGA. The CDR3 is made up of 15 amino acids. The CDR3 loop reads CASSAPGTGNYEQYF. CDR3 sequence (DNA): TGTGCCAGCAGCGCGCCAGGGACAGGCAACTACGAGCAGTACTTC.

The CDR3 sequence: CASSVDRDPPLHF. CDR3 DNA sequence: TGTGCCAGCAGTGTGGACAGGGATCCACCCCTCCACTTT. This chain connects TRBV6-4 to TRBJ1-6; the match to TRBD1 covers 8 bases. This CDR3 comprises 13 residues. Trimming removed 4 bases from V and 11 bases from J; junction bases left unmatched: 4. Germline-derived CDR1 and CDR2 are MRHNA and SNTAGT.

Regarding this clonotype: A much more abundant neighbour one base away suggests this may be a read error. This sequence joins TRBV7-9 and TRBJ1-2, with TRBD1 matching over 7 bases. Germline CDR1 is SEHNR and CDR2 is FQNEAQ (reference sequence). This CDR3 is built from 14 residues. V lost 5 bases and J lost 6; bases outside the gene matches: 9. The CDR3 protein is CASSPYRGGHGYTF. CDR3 sequence (DNA): TGTGCCAGCAGCCCCTACAGGGGCGGTCATGGCTACACCTTC.

This chain links TRBV12-3 or TRBV12-4 with TRBJ1-3; no firm D call. V was clipped by 6 bases and J by 11 bases, with 14 bases between them. The CDR3 consists of 12 residues. In DNA, the CDR3 is TGTGCCAGCAGCCAAGTCACGGGTGCCATATATTTT. Translating it yields CASSQVTGAIYF.

This clonotype has a count of ten or more. The rearrangement uses TRBV24-1 and TRBJ1-2; D is possibly TRBD1 (6 bases). The CDR3 contains 16 residues. Germline V gives CDR1 KGHDR, CDR2 SFDVKD. Trimming removed 3 bases at V and 7 bases at J, with 20 bases between. CDR3: CATSDTTGARGTGYTF. For the CDR3, the DNA is TGTGCCACCAGTGATACGACGGGGGCGCGGGGGACTGGCTACACCTTC.

This clonotype has ten or more counts. The chain recombines TRBV12-3 or TRBV12-4 with TRBJ2-5; D gene unclear. CDR3 length: 14 residues. Trimming shortened V by 6 bases and J by 4 bases, and 15 bases separated the two germline ends. The CDR3 reads CASSTRLQSETQYF. The CDR3 DNA reads TGTGCCAGCAGCACTCGCCTCCAGTCAGAGACCCAGTACTTC.

This clonotype occurred many times. CDR3 in amino acids: CASSPPACPTF. CDR3 nucleotides: TGTGCCAGCAGCCCGCCGGCTTGCCCAACCTTC. This chain links TRBV11-3 with TRBJ1-2; D uncertain. This CDR3 region has 11 residues. Germline V gene sequence: CDR1 SGHNT, CDR2 YENEEA. V was clipped by 5 bases and J by 14 bases, with 15 bases between them.

V gene TRBV12-3 or TRBV12-4 combines with J gene TRBJ2-7; possible D gene TRBD2, 5 bases. The better agreement between TRBJ2-1 and the DNA end casts doubt on the J call. The CDR3 is 14 amino acids. The CDR3 DNA reads TGTGCCAGCACCCCCCAGGCCCGGGATAGTGAGCAGTTCTTC. Translation: CASTPQARDSEQFF.

This clonotype was seen a handful of times. V and J are TRBV20-1 and TRBJ2-3, with 13 bases aligning to TRBD2. From germline, CDR1 is DFQATT and CDR2 SNEGSKA (reference sequence). The CDR3 spans 14 residues. J gave up 8 bases and V 1 base, and 3 bases lay outside the gene matches. The CDR3 region is CSARVGTSGVTQYF. CDR3 nucleotide sequence: TGCAGTGCTAGAGTCGGGACTAGCGGGGTTACGCAGTATTTT.

Concerning this clonotype: A read error may produce the germline difference seen at one junction end. V gene TRBV15 combines with J gene TRBJ2-5; the D gene is possibly TRBD2 (5 bases). CDR3 length: 13 residues. The V gene's germline CDR1 is LNHNV and CDR2 YYDKDF (reference sequence). CDR3 protein: CATSRVVGESQYF. The CDR3 bases are TGTGCGACCAGCAGAGTGGTGGGAGAGTCCCAGTACTTC. The variable domain in full, completed from reference TRBV15 and TRBJ2-5, reads DAMVIQNPRYQVTQFGKPVTLSCSQTLNHNVMYWYQQKSSQAPKLLFHYYDKDFNNEADTPDNFQSRRPNTSFCFLDIRSPGLGDTAMYLCATSRVVGESQYFGPGTRLLVL.

This clonotype was seen ten or more times. The chain uses TRBV7-8 and TRBJ2-5; D uncertain. The V gene lost 4 bases and the J gene lost 5 bases, with 5 bases spanning the gap. The CDR3 spans 11 residues. CDR1 is SGHVS, CDR2 FQNEAQ, per germline. The CDR3 loop reads CASSWIETQYF. CDR3 DNA: TGTGCCAGCAGCTGGATTGAGACCCAGTACTTC.

This clonotype showed up many times. V usage is TRBV5-1 and J usage is TRBJ2-7; D could derive from TRBD1 or TRBD2 (7 bases each). CDR3 size: 15 residues. The V and J ends lost 4 bases and 6 bases respectively, with 20 bases between them. CDR1 is SGHRS and CDR2 is YFSETQ in the germline V gene. DNA of the CDR3: TGCGCCAGCAGCGTGTCAGGGGGGGACCCTTTCGAGCAGTACTTC. Amino acid sequence: CASSVSGGDPFEQYF.

The sample holds many counts of this clonotype. The genes are TRBV5-1 and TRBJ1-2; TRBD1 is a possible D gene (5 bases). Trimming pared 6 bases from V and 0 bases from J, leaving 15 bases between. This CDR3 contains 15 residues. CDR1 is SGHRS and CDR2 is YFSETQ in the germline V gene. CDR3 protein: CASTGWTDTNYGYTF. The CDR3 DNA sequence: TGCGCCAGCACCGGATGGACGGACACTAACTATGGCTACACCTTC.

The V and J genes are TRBV20-1 and TRBJ2-5, with 9 nucleotides matching TRBD1. V lost 5 bases, J lost 9 bases, and 19 bases stayed unmatched. The CDR3 sequence is 16 residues long. Germline V gene sequence: CDR1 DFQATT, CDR2 SNEGSKA (reference sequence). For the CDR3, the DNA is TGCAGTGCTCGCAATCCCGGGACAGGGTTCGGGGAGCCCCAGTACTTC. This sequence encodes CSARNPGTGFGEPQYF.

The CDR3 loop reads CASSAWTQETQYF. The DNA for the CDR3 is TGTGCCAGTAGTGCGTGGACACAAGAGACCCAGTACTTC. The V call is TRBV19, the J call TRBJ2-5, with D possibly matching TRBD1 (5 bases). The CDR3 contains 13 residues. V was clipped by 5 bases and J by 2 bases, with 9 bases between them. Germline CDR1 is LNHDA and CDR2 is SQIVND (reference sequence).

The V and J genes are TRBV24-1 and TRBJ2-1; D is ambiguous. V lost 0 bases and J lost 9, with 8 bases in between. CDR3 length: 13 residues. Germline V lookup: CDR1 KGHDR, CDR2 SFDVKD. In nucleotides, the CDR3 is TGTGCCACCAGTGATTTGGGGGATTTTGAGCAGTTCTTC. Residues: CATSDLGDFEQFF.

Note on this clonotype: Germline is not matched at one junction end, which may reflect a read error. V is TRBV5-1 and J is TRBJ1-5; D unclear. Germline V gives CDR1 SGHRS, CDR2 YFSETQ. The CDR3 has 12 residues. The CDR3 loop reads CASTGLYSNQHF. CDR3 sequence (DNA): TGTGCCAGCACCGGACTGTATAGCAATCAGCATTTT.

This clonotype was seen only once. One base away lies a much larger clone, so this may be a sequencing read error. Because the CDR3's place on the DNA is in doubt, the DNA is left out and the CDR3 is given as listed by TCRdb. J is TRBJ1-2 and V is TRBV10-3; TRBD1 is taken as the D call from the table, unchecked against the DNA. From germline, CDR1 is ENHRY and CDR2 SYGVKD. The CDR3 comprises 14 residues, both ends counted. The chain's CDR3 is CASSPPGSPYGCTF.

The chain has TRBV12-3 or TRBV12-4 and TRBJ2-7; D assignment may be TRBD1 or TRBD2 (5 bases each). The V and J ends lost 1 base and 0 bases respectively, with 13 bases between them. The CDR3 spans 16 residues. The CDR3 reads CASSLDRGGGSYEQYF. CDR3 DNA: TGTGCCAGCAGTTTAGATAGAGGTGGGGGCTCCTACGAGCAGTACTTC.

The chain is built from TRBV20-1 and TRBJ2-5; TRBD1 matches 11 bases. The length of the CDR3 is 13 residues. V was clipped by 6 bases and J by 2 bases; unmatched bases: 2. Per the germline V gene, CDR1 is DFQATT and CDR2 is SNEGSKA (reference sequence). Here the CDR3 DNA reads TGCAGTGCCGGGACAGGGGGGCAAGAGACCCAGTACTTC. It translates to CSAGTGGQETQYF.

This clonotype occurred many times. The chain joins TRBV15 to TRBJ2-7, with D hard to call. This CDR3 has 11 amino acids. The V end lost 4 bases, the J end lost 5 bases, and 6 bases lay between the germline ends. CDR1 and CDR2 from the germline V gene are LNHNV and YYDKDF (reference sequence). CDR3 protein: CATSIRDEQYF. The CDR3 bases are TGTGCCACCAGCATCCGGGACGAGCAGTACTTC. The full variable domain, with the rest looked up from reference TRBV15 and TRBJ2-7, is DAMVIQNPRYQVTQFGKPVTLSCSQTLNHNVMYWYQQKSSQAPKLLFHYYDKDFNNEADTPDNFQSRRPNTSFCFLDIRSPGLGDTAMYLCATSIRDEQYFGPGTRLTVT.

This clonotype was counted ten times or more. The genes are TRBV7-9 and TRBJ1-3; no definite D call. CDR3 length: 14 amino acids. V lost 2 bases to trimming and J lost 4 bases, with 9 bases between them. Germline-derived CDR1 and CDR2 are SEHNR and FQNEAQ (reference sequence). The CDR3, as DNA: TGTGCCAGCAGCTTATTACGAGGAGGAAACACCATATATTTT. Residues: CASSLLRGGNTIYF. Together with reference TRBV7-9 and TRBJ1-3, the CDR3 gives the full variable domain: DTGVSQNPRHKITKRGQNVTFRCDPISEHNRLYWYRQTLGQGPEFLTYFQNEAQLEKSRLLSDRFSAERPKGSFSTLEIQRTEQGDSAMYLCASSLLRGGNTIYFGEGSWLTVV.

As regards this clonotype: This sequence may be a read error, since a much larger clone differs from it by one base. In this CDR3 the conserved last residue, phenylalanine or tryptophan, is missing, so a read error is likely. The J gene is TRBJ1-1, the V gene TRBV7-9; possibly TRBD1 for D (6 bases). Looked up from germline, CDR1 is SEHNR and CDR2 is FQNEAQ (reference sequence). Trimming took 5 bases from V and 7 from J, leaving 11 bases between them. This CDR3 region has 12 residues. CDR3 DNA: TGTGCCAGCAGCGGAGGACAGAGTGAAGCTTTCCTT. As protein: CASSGGQSEAFL.

This chain connects TRBV6-6 to TRBJ1-4, with 7 bases identical to TRBD1. The CDR3 extends over 13 amino acids. The germline V gene has CDR1 MNHNY and CDR2 SVGAGI (reference sequence). Trimming took 7 bases from V and 8 from J; bases not matched to a gene: 7. The CDR3 DNA follows: TGTGCCAGCACTTTCAGGGGGGAGGAAAAACTGTTTTTT. It encodes CASTFRGEEKLFF.